This T cell receptor beta chain was sequenced during a study of T cell changes during pregnancy in multiple sclerosis. Here immunoSEQ multiplex PCR was the method, and the copy in TCRdb shows in-frame clones only, minus some. This sample yields 55,000 to 65,000 clones, of which approximately 90% are seen a single time; roughly 0.82% belongs to the top ten. CDR1 and CDR2 (germline): MNHEY, SMNVEV (reference sequence). Trimming removed 6 bases from V and 1 base from J, with 18 bases in between. The length of the CDR3 is 16 residues. The material sequenced was peripheral blood, taken in the first trimester of pregnancy. The chain employs TRBV27 and TRBJ1-1, with D uncertain. The receptor comes from a female donor in good health, enrolled as a control in a pregnancy study. This CDR3 reads CASSNGVWQRNTEAFF. The CDR3 DNA is TGTGCCAGCAGCAATGGCGTGTGGCAGCGGAACACTGAAGCTTTCTTT.